One and the same sample provided the 21 T cell receptor beta chains below, sequenced in a study of neurological immune-mediated disorders. TCRdb reprocessed the 5' RACE reads via MiXCR and lists one record per CDR3 protein. The data show 40,000 to 60,000 distinct CDR3 sequences, 3% to 3.5% seen once. The sequenced material came from PBMCs. These receptors originate from a man aged 40-49 years with multiple sclerosis.

The sample holds many counts of this clonotype. The V and J genes are TRBV20-1 and TRBJ2-3, with TRBD2 matching 12 bases. V shed 4 bases, J shed 4 bases, and the junction held 3 bases outside the gene matches. In germline, CDR1 is DFQATT, CDR2 SNEGSKA (reference sequence). The CDR3 loop spans 14 amino acids. The CDR3 reads CSATRTSGADTQYF. DNA of the CDR3: TGCAGTGCTACCCGGACTAGCGGGGCAGATACGCAGTATTTT.

This clonotype has at least ten counts. The gene calls are TRBV7-9 and TRBJ1-6, with a possible D match to TRBD1 (6 bases). This CDR3 spans 14 amino acids. Per the germline V gene, CDR1 is SEHNR and CDR2 is FQNEAQ (reference sequence). The V end lost 5 bases, the J end lost 9 bases, and 14 bases lay between the germline ends. CDR3 DNA: TGTGCCAGCAGCCTCCGGACAGACCTTTCACCCCTCCACTTT. Amino acid sequence: CASSLRTDLSPLHF. Looking up the rest from reference TRBV7-9 and TRBJ1-6 gives the full variable domain: DTGVSQNPRHKITKRGQNVTFRCDPISEHNRLYWYRQTLGQGPEFLTYFQNEAQLEKSRLLSDRFSAERPKGSFSTLEIQRTEQGDSAMYLCASSLRTDLSPLHFGNGTRLTVT.

The rearrangement links TRBV18 to TRBJ2-3; D perhaps matches TRBD2 (6 bases). The length of the CDR3 is 16 residues. CDR1 is KGHSH, CDR2 LQKENI, per germline. The V end lost 0 bases, the J end lost 2 bases, and 12 bases lay between the germline ends. DNA for the CDR3: TGTGCCAGCTCACCACCCACTAGCCTAATCACAGATACGCAGTATTTT. Its protein product is CASSPPTSLITDTQYF.

This clonotype came up many times. The V gene is TRBV15, the J gene TRBJ2-1; 9 bases fit TRBD1. CDR3 length equals 17 residues. V shed 4 bases, J shed 2 bases, and the junction held 9 bases outside the gene matches. Germline assignment: CDR1 LNHNV and CDR2 YYDKDF (reference sequence). As DNA, the CDR3 is TGTGCCACCAGCATGGGTACCGGGACAGGGACCTACAATGAGCAGTTCTTC. This codes for CATSMGTGTGTYNEQFF.

This clonotype was observed at least ten times. The chain joins TRBV20-1 to TRBJ2-3; D call uncertain. CDR1 is DFQATT and CDR2 is SNEGSKA in the germline V gene (reference sequence). The CDR3 covers 15 residues. The V gene lost 0 bases and the J gene lost 8 bases, with 18 bases spanning the gap. CDR3 residues: CSARDIGPGLGTQYF. DNA for the CDR3: TGCAGTGCTAGAGATATCGGGCCCGGCTTGGGTACGCAGTATTTT.

This clonotype was picked up many times. This chain connects TRBV20-1 to TRBJ1-4; TRBD1 matches 9 bases. CDR1 DFQATT and CDR2 SNEGSKA come from the germline V gene (reference sequence). This CDR3 has 13 residues. Germline trimming cut 5 bases from V and 8 bases from J; bases unmatched to any gene: 6. CDR3 amino acids: CSAGQGLREKLFF. As DNA, the CDR3 is TGCAGTGCTGGACAGGGGTTAAGGGAAAAACTGTTTTTT.

This CDR3 reads CSARLQGGTEAFF. The CDR3 DNA sequence: TGCAGTGCTAGGCTGCAGGGGGGCACTGAAGCTTTCTTT. The chain has TRBV20-1 and TRBJ1-1, with 7 bases matching TRBD1. Germline CDR1 and CDR2: DFQATT and SNEGSKA (reference sequence). There are 13 residues in the CDR3. The junction had 5 bases not matched to a gene; V was cut back by 3 bases and J by 4 bases.

This clonotype appeared a few times. Since a much larger clone is just one base distant, this may be a read error. The rearrangement uses TRBV7-2 and TRBJ2-7, with D possibly matching TRBD2 (5 bases). The germline gives CDR1 SGHTA, CDR2 FQGNSA. The CDR3 spans 11 residues. The CDR3 here is CASSFGLEQNF. The CDR3 nucleotides read TGTGCCAGCAGCTTTGGACTCGAGCAGAACTTC. The complete variable domain, with remaining parts taken from reference TRBV7-2 and TRBJ2-7, reads GAGVSQSPSNKVTEKGKDVELRCDPISGHTALYWYRQSLGQGLEFLIYFQGNSAPDKSGLPSDRFSAERTGGSVSTLTIQRTQQEDSAVYLCASSFGLEQNFGPGTRLTVT.

This clonotype was detected ten times or more. V is TRBV2 and J is TRBJ2-2, with 8 bases aligning to TRBD1. J was trimmed by 1 base and V by 5 bases; bases with no gene match: 3. This CDR3 is 15 amino acids long. Germline assignment: CDR1 SNHLY and CDR2 FYNNEI. DNA of the CDR3: TGTGCCAGCAGTACCGGGACAGGGAACACCGGGGAGCTGTTTTTT. Translation gives CASSTGTGNTGELFF.

There are many counts of this clonotype. The rearrangement uses TRBV6-5 and TRBJ2-1, with 8 bases matching TRBD1. The V gene end was trimmed by 4 bases and the J gene end by 6 bases; junction bases not matched to a gene: 8. Germline V gives CDR1 MNHEY, CDR2 SVGAGI. The length of the CDR3 is 15 residues. The CDR3 DNA is TGTGCCAGCAGTTTAGACAGGGGATATGGCAATGAGCAGTTCTTC. This translates into CASSLDRGYGNEQFF.

Only a few counts were recorded for this clonotype. This may be a read error: a much more frequent sequence differs by one nucleotide. This CDR3 is CASSLDRLYNSPLHF. The DNA for the CDR3 is TGTGCCAGCAGTTTAGACAGGTTATATAATTCACCCCTCCACTTT. This chain connects TRBV28 to TRBJ1-6; TRBD1 is a possible D gene (6 bases). The CDR3 consists of 15 residues. V shed 2 bases and J shed 4 bases, with 9 bases lying between them. Germline values: CDR1 MDHEN, CDR2 SYDVKM.

This clonotype occurred many times. A much larger clone is a single base away; this may be a read error. V and J are TRBV3-1 and TRBJ1-1, with D unclear. CDR1 and CDR2 (germline): LGHDT, YNNKEL (reference sequence). The CDR3 has 13 amino acids. The V end was cut by 4 bases, the J end by 1 base, with 7 bases between. In nucleotides, the CDR3 is TGTGCCAGCAGCCCTCGAAAGAACACTGAAGCTTTCTTT. Protein product: CASSPRKNTEAFF.

In its sample, this clonotype was seen many times. The chain is built from TRBV9 and TRBJ2-3; D not resolved. Trimming removed 0 bases at V and 4 bases at J, with 15 bases between. The CDR3 extends over 16 amino acids. Germline V CDR1 and CDR2: SGDLS, YYNGEE. CDR3 sequence reads: CASSVEGSGVADTQYF. Written as DNA, the CDR3 is TGTGCCAGCAGCGTAGAGGGCAGTGGGGTCGCAGATACGCAGTATTTT.

This clonotype was seen ten or more times. V and J are TRBV20-1 and TRBJ2-5; 12 bases line up with TRBD2. Looked up from germline, CDR1 is DFQATT and CDR2 is SNEGSKA (reference sequence). V shed 0 bases and J 5 bases; nucleotides not matched to a gene: 4. The CDR3 consists of 15 residues. The CDR3 DNA is TGCAGTGCTAGAGATCTGACTAGCGGGGGCGAGACCCAGTACTTC. Amino acids: CSARDLTSGGETQYF.

This clonotype occurred many times. This sequence joins TRBV6-5 and TRBJ1-2; no definite D call. The germline V gene encodes CDR1 MNHEY and CDR2 SVGAGI. The CDR3 is 13 residues long. V shed 2 bases and J shed 4 bases, with 8 bases lying between them. The CDR3 nucleotides read TGTGCCAGCAGTTACGGAGGGTCCTATGGCTACACCTTC. It specifies CASSYGGSYGYTF.

This clonotype was detected a few times. This sequence may be a read error, since a much larger clone differs from it by one base. The CDR3 nucleotides are TGCAGTGCCAAGGGGGCGCATACGCAGTATTTT. Its translation: CSAKGAHTQYF. The genes are TRBV20-1 and TRBJ2-3; 7 nucleotides line up with TRBD1. V dropped 6 bases and J dropped 7; count of bases not matched to a gene: 4. CDR3 length equals 11 residues. The germline gives CDR1 DFQATT, CDR2 SNEGSKA (reference sequence).

This clonotype has ten or more counts. The V and J genes are TRBV7-7 and TRBJ2-2, with D possibly being TRBD1 (5 bases). V was clipped by 5 bases and J by 6 bases, with 19 bases between them. Germline CDR1 SSHAT, CDR2 FNYEAQ (reference sequence). The CDR3 runs to 16 residues. The CDR3 coding sequence is TGTGCCAGCAGCCCCGGCAGGCTTGTCAGGGCCGGGGAGCTGTTTTTT. Translating gives CASSPGRLVRAGELFF. The full variable domain, its missing parts supplied by reference TRBV7-7 and TRBJ2-2, is GAGVSQSPRYKVTKRGQDVTLRCDPISSHATLYWYQQALGQGPEFLTYFNYEAQPDKSGLPSDRFSAERPEGSISTLTIQRTEQRDSAMYRCASSPGRLVRAGELFFGEGSRLTVL.

This clonotype appeared many times. The chain uses TRBV27 and TRBJ2-3, with D perhaps matching TRBD2 (5 bases). Trimming removed 1 base from V and 2 bases from J, with 10 bases in between. Germline assignment: CDR1 MNHEY and CDR2 SMNVEV (reference sequence). There are 15 residues in the CDR3. CDR3: CASSLFEGPTDTQYF. In DNA form, the CDR3 reads TGTGCCAGCAGTTTATTCGAGGGTCCCACAGATACGCAGTATTTT.

This clonotype was seen repeatedly, ten times or more. This chain uses TRBV5-4 with TRBJ2-5; 7 nucleotides agree with TRBD1. V was clipped by 4 bases and J by 4 bases; unmatched bases: 7. Germline CDR1 is SGHNT and CDR2 is YYREEE (reference sequence). The CDR3 extends over 14 amino acids. CDR3 bases: TGTGCCAGCAGCGCCTGGGACAGTAGAGAGACCCAGTACTTC. Translation: CASSAWDSRETQYF.

This clonotype was detected a few times. At one boundary the junction diverges from the germline segment, which might be a read error. This chain joins TRBV20-1 and TRBJ1-3; D not resolved. Germline V lookup: CDR1 DFQATT, CDR2 SNEGSKA (reference sequence). CDR3 length equals 18 residues. The CDR3 loop is CSARDARPARTLGKTIYF. For the CDR3, the DNA is TGCAGTGCTAGAGATGCAAGACCGGCCCGAACTCTAGGAAAAACCATATATTTT.

In this sample, this clonotype turned up many times. J is TRBJ2-5 and V is TRBV15; 7 nucleotides match TRBD2. The germline V gene has CDR1 LNHNV and CDR2 YYDKDF (reference sequence). Trimming at V came to 2 bases and at J to 5 bases, leaving 8 bases not matched to a gene. The CDR3 is made up of 15 amino acids. CDR3: CATSRNSGGSETQYF. The DNA of the CDR3 is TGTGCCACCAGCAGAAATTCGGGGGGTTCGGAGACCCAGTACTTC.